The 27 T cell receptor beta chains below all came from one sample that was sequenced in a study of tumor-infiltrating lymphocytes in localized non-small cell lung cancer. Measured with immunoSEQ multiplex PCR; TCRdb has only the in-frame clones, and not every one. The sample yields about 3,000 clones, around 40% seen once. Sequenced material: uninvolved lung tissue not adjacent to the tumor. The receptors originated from a human donor with non-small cell lung cancer.

In its sample, this clone was seen a few times. V and J are TRBV6-1 and TRBJ2-7, with D perhaps TRBD1 or TRBD2 (5 bases each). With 10 bases removed from V and 3 bases from J, the gap between germline ends came to 19 bases. This CDR3 comprises 14 residues. Germline V gene sequence: CDR1 MNHNS, CDR2 SASEGT. This CDR3 reads CATPGGCADYEQYV. The CDR3 DNA is TGTGCCACCCCTGGGGGTTGCGCTGACTACGAGCAGTACGTC.

This chain connects TRBV11-2 to TRBJ1-2, with D unclear. Germline-derived CDR1 and CDR2 are SGHAT and FQNNGV. The V gene lost 2 bases and the J gene lost 8 bases, with 9 bases spanning the gap. This CDR3 comprises 12 residues. Here the CDR3 reads CASSLRPLGYTF. Written as DNA, the CDR3 is TGTGCCAGCAGCTTACGACCCCTGGGCTACACCTTC.

This sequence joins TRBV28 and TRBJ2-5; TRBD2 aligns across 10 bases. V lost 4 bases and J lost 9; bases outside the gene matches: 11. The CDR3 totals 15 residues. Germline CDR1 MDHEN, CDR2 SYDVKM. The chain's CDR3 is CASSSSSGRVFAQYF. As DNA, the CDR3 is TGTGCCAGCAGTTCGTCGAGCGGGAGGGTCTTCGCCCAGTACTTC.

This clone is deemed medium-sized. This CDR3 is CASSVEGGTDTQYF. CDR3 sequence (DNA): TGTGCCAGCAGCGTAGAAGGGGGAACAGATACGCAGTATTTT. The rearrangement links TRBV9 to TRBJ2-3; tentatively, D is TRBD1 (6 bases). Germline lookup yields CDR1 SGDLS and CDR2 YYNGEE. The CDR3 spans 14 residues. Trimming took off 0 bases at V and 3 bases at J, with 8 bases between the two ends.

The chain has TRBV10-3 and TRBJ1-1, with D maybe TRBD1 (6 bases). The germline V and J ends were trimmed by 7 bases and 5 bases, with 20 bases remaining between them. The CDR3 is 15 amino acids. In germline, CDR1 is ENHRY, CDR2 SYGVKD. The CDR3 region is CAITSWTEGGTEAFF. The CDR3 DNA follows: TGTGCCATCACCTCTTGGACAGAAGGTGGGACTGAAGCTTTCTTT.

The chain recombines TRBV9 with TRBJ1-2; TRBD1 is a possible D gene (5 bases). Germline values: CDR1 SGDLS, CDR2 YYNGEE. Trimming removed 3 bases from V and 3 bases from J, with 15 bases in between. The CDR3 is made up of 15 amino acids. This chain's CDR3 is CASSAGTGDDYGYTF. The CDR3 DNA follows: TGTGCCAGCAGCGCAGGGACTGGCGATGACTATGGCTACACCTTC.

The chain links TRBV29-1 to TRBJ1-1, with no clear D. Germline V gene data show CDR1 as SQVTM and CDR2 as ANQGSEA. Trimming removed 3 bases at V and 0 bases at J, with 11 bases between. This CDR3 is built from 14 residues. CDR3 sequence (DNA): TGCAGCGTTGATAGGTCAATTCTGAACACTGAAGCTTTCTTT. Amino acid sequence: CSVDRSILNTEAFF.

The chain links TRBV7-2 to TRBJ1-1, with 8 nucleotides matching TRBD1. Looked up from germline, CDR1 is SGHTA and CDR2 is FQGNSA. CDR3 length equals 13 residues. V lost 1 base to trimming and J lost 8 bases; unmatched junction nucleotides: 3. The CDR3 is CASSLGQGLEAFF. The CDR3 DNA follows: TGTGCCAGCAGCTTAGGACAGGGGCTGGAAGCTTTCTTT.

This chain joins TRBV30 and TRBJ2-7; no clear D. Per germline, CDR1 GTSNPN and CDR2 SVGIG (reference sequence). The CDR3 sequence is 11 residues long. Trimming removed 4 bases at V and 1 base at J, with 5 bases between. The CDR3 DNA reads as TGTGCCTGGACTGAGTCCTACGAGCAGTACTTC. Its translation is CAWTESYEQYF.

This clone showed up just a few times. The rearrangement links TRBV7-2 to TRBJ2-7; D remains ambiguous. Germline CDR1 and CDR2: SGHTA and FQGNSA. V was clipped by 5 bases and J by 5 bases, with 16 bases between them. The CDR3 covers 14 residues. The DNA of the CDR3 is TGTGCCAGCAGCCCTCATCCCCTTCCCGACGAGCAGTACTTC. Translating gives CASSPHPLPDEQYF. The variable domain in full, completed from reference TRBV7-2 and TRBJ2-7, reads GAGVSQSPSNKVTEKGKDVELRCDPISGHTALYWYRQSLGQGLEFLIYFQGNSAPDKSGLPSDRFSAERTGGSVSTLTIQRTQQEDSAVYLCASSPHPLPDEQYFGPGTRLTVT.

This chain links TRBV9 with TRBJ1-2; D is unclear. Germline V CDR1 and CDR2: SGDLS, YYNGEE. V dropped 0 bases and J dropped 1 base, with 7 bases sitting between them. This CDR3 region has 14 residues. The CDR3 DNA sequence: TGTGCCAGCAGCGTAGGTGTGGATAACTATGGCTACACCTTC. Translated, it gives CASSVGVDNYGYTF. The whole variable domain, remainder taken from reference TRBV9 and TRBJ1-2, is DSGVTQTPKHLITATGQRVTLRCSPRSGDLSVYWYQQSLDQGLQFLIQYYNGEERAKGNILERFSAQQFPDLHSELNLSSLELGDSALYFCASSVGVDNYGYTFGSGTRLTVV.

A few counts support this clone. The V and J genes are TRBV5-1 and TRBJ1-6; a weak D match, TRBD1 (5 bases). The germline V gene encodes CDR1 SGHRS and CDR2 YFSETQ. This CDR3 has 15 residues. V was cut by 1 base and J by 5 bases, with 10 bases left in between. CDR3 sequence reads: CASSLREGDNSPLHF. The CDR3 region has the DNA TGCGCCAGCAGCTTGCGGGAAGGGGATAATTCACCCCTCCACTTT.

This chain uses TRBV28 with TRBJ2-7; perhaps TRBD2 as D (5 bases). Trimming shortened V by 2 bases and J by 4 bases, and 12 bases separated the two germline ends. The CDR3 has 14 residues. The V gene's germline CDR1 is MDHEN and CDR2 SYDVKM. This CDR3 reads CASSLGSIRYEQYF. CDR3 DNA sequence: TGTGCCAGCAGTTTAGGGAGTATTCGGTACGAGCAGTACTTC.

The genes are TRBV19 and TRBJ2-7; D is possibly TRBD2 (5 bases). The CDR3 spans 14 residues. The V end lost 6 bases, the J end lost 0 bases, and 12 bases lay between the germline ends. CDR1 and CDR2 (germline): LNHDA, SQIVND (reference sequence). This CDR3 reads CASSRAVSSYEQYF. CDR3 nucleotides: TGTGCCAGTAGCCGAGCGGTGAGCTCCTACGAGCAGTACTTC.

In its sample, this clone is medium-sized. J is TRBJ2-2 and V is TRBV4-3; D is possibly TRBD1 or TRBD2 (7 bases each). The ends were cut back, 4 bases at V and 4 bases at J, with 13 bases in the middle. Germline CDR1 and CDR2: LGHNA and YSLEER. The CDR3 consists of 15 residues. As DNA, the CDR3 is TGCGCCAGCAGCCTCAGGGGGGGCAGCACCGGGGAGCTGTTTTTT. This codes for CASSLRGGSTGELFF.

This clone was observed a handful of times. V gene TRBV30 combines with J gene TRBJ2-5, with 8 bases matching TRBD2. V was clipped by 4 bases and J by 1 base; unmatched bases: 8. CDR1 is GTSNPN and CDR2 is SVGIG in the germline V gene (reference sequence). The CDR3 runs to 15 residues. CDR3 amino acids: CAWTVGTSGQETQYF. In DNA, the CDR3 is TGTGCCTGGACCGTCGGGACTAGTGGCCAAGAGACCCAGTACTTC. Drawing the rest from reference TRBV30 and TRBJ2-5, the complete variable domain is SQTIHQWPATLVQPVGSPLSLECTVEGTSNPNLYWYRQAAGRGLQLLFYSVGIGQISSEVPQNLSASRPQDRQFILSSKKLLLSDSGFYLCAWTVGTSGQETQYFGPGTRLLVL.

This clone was detected a few times. The chain is built from TRBV5-6 and TRBJ2-6; D possibly corresponds to TRBD1 (5 bases). V lost 4 bases and J 3 bases, leaving 20 bases between the germline ends. Looked up from germline, CDR1 is SGHDT and CDR2 is YYEEEE. The CDR3 is made up of 18 amino acids. The CDR3: CASSTVGQGNFGANVLTF. The CDR3 nucleotides are TGTGCCAGCAGCACAGTCGGGCAGGGCAACTTTGGGGCCAACGTCCTGACTTTC. Full variable domain (outside the CDR3, taken from reference TRBV5-6 and TRBJ2-6): DAGVTQSPTHLIKTRGQQVTLRCSPKSGHDTVSWYQQALGQGPQFIFQYYEEEERQRGNFPDRFSGHQFPNYSSELNVNALLLGDSALYLCASSTVGQGNFGANVLTFGAGSRLTVL.

This clone has just a few counts. The chain employs TRBV2 and TRBJ2-6; 8 positions agree with TRBD1. V lost 5 bases, J lost 1 base, and 7 bases stayed unmatched. Germline V gene data show CDR1 as SNHLY and CDR2 as FYNNEI. The CDR3 extends over 17 amino acids. This chain's CDR3 is CASSTRQGMSGANVLTF. CDR3 sequence (DNA): TGTGCCAGCAGTACCCGACAGGGGATGTCTGGGGCCAACGTCCTGACTTTC.

The J gene is TRBJ2-4, the V gene TRBV7-2; 14 bases fit TRBD2. This CDR3 has 19 residues. The germline CDR1 and CDR2 sequences are SGHTA and FQGNSA. J lost 6 bases, V lost 5 bases, and 15 bases had no gene match. The CDR3 is CASSPWGTSGSRRGNIQYF. CDR3 nucleotides: TGTGCCAGCAGCCCGTGGGGGACTAGCGGGAGTAGACGGGGAAACATTCAGTACTTC.

The chain is built from TRBV28 and TRBJ1-2; no reliable D call. V lost 2 bases and J lost 0, with 13 bases in between. This CDR3 region has 16 residues. Germline lookup yields CDR1 MDHEN and CDR2 SYDVKM. The CDR3 protein is CASSLGSQTSNYGYTF. CDR3 DNA sequence: TGTGCCAGCAGTTTAGGGTCCCAAACCTCTAACTATGGCTACACCTTC.

Only one count was recorded for this clone. CDR3 bases: TGTGCCAGCTCACTGGACTTATCCTACGAGCAGTACTTC. Its translation: CASSLDLSYEQYF. This chain uses TRBV18 with TRBJ2-7, with D perhaps matching TRBD2 (5 bases). The CDR3 is 13 amino acids. Germline lookup yields CDR1 KGHSH and CDR2 LQKENI. Trimming shortened V by 4 bases and J by 1 base, and 8 bases separated the two germline ends.

CDR3 region: CASNSGQGSTDTQYF. The CDR3 DNA sequence: TGTGCCAGCAACTCCGGACAGGGGAGCACAGATACGCAGTATTTT. This sequence joins TRBV6-1 and TRBJ2-3; 9 bases are a match to TRBD1. CDR1 MNHNS and CDR2 SASEGT come from the germline V gene. The length of the CDR3 is 15 residues. V was clipped by 7 bases and J by 0 bases; unmatched bases: 5.

By its share, this clone is hyperexpanded. This chain joins TRBV7-8 and TRBJ1-1; TRBD1 matches at 8 bases. The CDR3 is 17 amino acids. Per germline, CDR1 SGHVS and CDR2 FQNEAQ. The V segment lost 0 bases and the J segment 4 bases; nucleotides outside the gene matches: 10. The CDR3 coding sequence is TGTGCCAGCAGCTTAGCCCCAGGACAGGGTCGGGGCACTGAAGCTTTCTTT. Translation: CASSLAPGQGRGTEAFF.

This clone was seen a few times. The V gene is TRBV7-2, the J gene TRBJ2-3; D gene ambiguous. CDR1 SGHTA and CDR2 FQGNSA come from the germline V gene. The germline V and J ends were trimmed by 1 base and 2 bases, with 10 bases remaining between them. The CDR3 runs to 15 residues. CDR3: CASSLDDIPTDTQYF. Written as DNA, the CDR3 is TGTGCCAGCAGCTTAGACGACATCCCCACAGATACGCAGTATTTT.

In its sample, this clone was seen a few times. The chain joins TRBV5-6 to TRBJ2-7; D is possibly TRBD1 (5 bases). V lost 4 bases and J 2 bases, leaving 19 bases between the germline ends. CDR1 and CDR2 from the germline V gene are SGHDT and YYEEEE. This CDR3 comprises 16 residues. CDR3 amino acids: CASSLIPTGPTYEQYV. CDR3 DNA: TGTGCCAGCAGCCTCATACCTACAGGACCCACCTACGAGCAGTACGTC.

This clone has only a few counts. The rearrangement links TRBV30 to TRBJ1-2; a possible D gene is TRBD1 (5 bases). The germline gives CDR1 GTSNPN, CDR2 SVGIG (reference sequence). There are 9 residues in the CDR3. V lost 7 bases to trimming and J lost 6 bases, with 6 bases between them. The CDR3: CASGDGYTF. The CDR3 DNA follows: TGTGCCTCGGGGGATGGCTACACCTTC.

This chain joins TRBV30 and TRBJ1-1; D unresolved. Trimming took off 3 bases at V and 4 bases at J, with 12 bases between the two ends. Germline CDR1 reads GTSNPN; CDR2 reads SVGIG (reference sequence). The CDR3 runs to 13 residues. DNA for the CDR3: TGTGCCTGGAGACTACTCCCGAGCACTGAAGCTTTCTTT. Encoded protein: CAWRLLPSTEAFF.